There are a few counts of the clone carrying this T cell receptor beta chain. The antigen remains unidentified. V was clipped by 2 bases and J by 1 base, with 9 bases between them. Germline V CDR1 and CDR2: SGHTA, FQGNSA. The CDR3 length is 15 residues. Using immunoSEQ multiplex PCR, the repertoire was profiled, and TCRdb retains in-frame clones only, with some absent. The data show approximately 160,000 clones, with 70% to 90% seen just once and 3% to 4% held by the top ten. The sample originates from a study of T cell responses to AZD1222 COVID-19 vaccine. General observations from the study: Scientists sampled the repertoires only once the peak T cell response had passed.

The sequence was collected from an adult in good health. This rearrangement joins TRBV7-2 to TRBJ1-5; weak D call: TRBD1 (5 bases). The material sequenced was peripheral blood, taken on day 0 of MenACWY control vaccination. The CDR3 reads CASSLYRGSNQPQHF. CDR3 DNA: TGTGCCAGCAGCTTATATCGGGGGAGCAATCAGCCCCAGCATTTT.